Below, 17 T cell receptor beta chains from the same sample are listed, as sequenced in a study of a mutant IDH1 vaccine in newly diagnosed glioma. Time point specified: week 47, end of study. In the vaccine, a single dose held 300 ug of the mutant IDH1 20-mer peptide, along with topical imiquimod. Produced via immunoSEQ multiplex PCR; TCRdb's table is partial and in-frame only. The table records 60,000 to 65,000 clones, around 83% of them present only once. These receptors have no identified antigens. This specimen consisted of PBMCs, obtained from a glioma patient whose treatment included an IDH1 peptide vaccine. The receptor source for this set is a man aged 30-40 years with glioma.

V usage is TRBV2 and J usage is TRBJ2-5; D not resolved. Germline V CDR1 and CDR2: SNHLY, FYNNEI. V was trimmed by 7 bases and J by 3 bases, leaving 21 bases between them. The CDR3 runs to 16 residues. The CDR3 region has the DNA TGTGCCAGCATTCTTTCCCAGCACGGAGTCAAAGAGACCCAGTACTTC. It codes for CASILSQHGVKETQYF.

The V call is TRBV11-2, the J call TRBJ2-6; 10 positions agree with TRBD2. After removal of 5 bases from V and 0 bases from J, the junction contained 7 bases not matched to a gene. This CDR3 is 18 amino acids long. In germline, CDR1 is SGHAT, CDR2 FQNNGV. Here the CDR3 DNA reads TGTGCCAGCAGCCCCACTAGCGGGATGAGCTCTGGGGCCAACGTCCTGACTTTC. This sequence encodes CASSPTSGMSSGANVLTF. The whole variable domain, filled in from reference TRBV11-2 and TRBJ2-6, reads EAGVAQSPRYKIIEKRQSVAFWCNPISGHATLYWYQQILGQGPKLLIQFQNNGVVDDSQLPKDRFSAERLKGVDSTLKIQPAKLEDSAVYLCASSPTSGMSSGANVLTFGAGSRLTVL.

This clone was detected only a few times. The V call is TRBV5-6, the J call TRBJ1-6; 8 bases fit TRBD1. V trimming: 0 bases; J trimming: 9 bases; junction bases outside the gene matches: 8. The CDR3 spans 16 residues. The V gene's germline CDR1 is SGHDT and CDR2 YYEEEE. CDR3: CASSLALDRVGSPLHF. The CDR3 coding sequence is TGTGCCAGCAGCTTGGCTCTGGACAGGGTTGGTTCACCCCTCCACTTT.

The chain combines TRBV7-9 with TRBJ1-2; D gene unclear. Germline V lookup: CDR1 SEHNR, CDR2 FQNEAQ (reference sequence). The CDR3 contains 12 residues. V shed 1 base and J shed 5 bases, with 5 bases lying between them. This CDR3 reads CASSLVVYGYTF. CDR3 DNA: TGTGCCAGCAGCTTAGTGGTGTATGGCTACACCTTC. Full variable domain (outside the CDR3, taken from reference TRBV7-9 and TRBJ1-2): DTGVSQNPRHKITKRGQNVTFRCDPISEHNRLYWYRQTLGQGPEFLTYFQNEAQLEKSRLLSDRFSAERPKGSFSTLEIQRTEQGDSAMYLCASSLVVYGYTFGSGTRLTVV.

The rearrangement uses TRBV7-7 and TRBJ2-1; D perhaps matches TRBD2 (5 bases). V gave up 1 base and J gave up 9 bases, with 10 bases separating them. The length of the CDR3 is 13 residues. Germline CDR1 reads SSHAT; CDR2 reads FNYEAQ (reference sequence). CDR3 coding DNA: TGTGCCAGCAGCTTAGTAGAGGGAAGTGAGCAGTTCTTC. Protein: CASSLVEGSEQFF. Full variable domain (outside the CDR3, taken from reference TRBV7-7 and TRBJ2-1): GAGVSQSPRYKVTKRGQDVTLRCDPISSHATLYWYQQALGQGPEFLTYFNYEAQPDKSGLPSDRFSAERPEGSISTLTIQRTEQRDSAMYRCASSLVEGSEQFFGPGTRLTVL.

This clone is a singleton in its sample. The genes are TRBV29-1 and TRBJ2-7, with D hard to call. The CDR3 consists of 14 residues. The germline V gene encodes CDR1 SQVTM and CDR2 ANQGSEA. Trimming cost V 6 bases and J 0 bases, with 15 bases left between them. The CDR3, as DNA: TGCAGCGTCGCCAATTTGGGCGGCTCCTACGAGCAGTACTTC. Translation gives CSVANLGGSYEQYF.

The CDR3: CASKGQHNTGELFF. For the CDR3, the DNA is TGTGCCAGCAAGGGACAGCATAACACCGGGGAGCTGTTTTTT. The gene calls are TRBV2 and TRBJ2-2; 7 bases line up with TRBD1. The CDR3 runs to 14 residues. Germline V lookup: CDR1 SNHLY, CDR2 FYNNEI. Losses at the gene ends were 7 bases for V and 2 bases for J; bases not matched to a gene: 4. Together with reference TRBV2 and TRBJ2-2, the CDR3 gives the full variable domain: EPEVTQTPSHQVTQMGQEVILRCVPISNHLYFYWYRQILGQKVEFLVSFYNNEISEKSEIFDDQFSVERPDGSNFTLKIRSTKLEDSAMYFCASKGQHNTGELFFGEGSRLTVL.

This clone was seen only once. The chain is built from TRBV6-6 and TRBJ1-4; D call uncertain. V was cut by 6 bases and J by 8 bases, with 10 bases left in between. This CDR3 is 12 amino acids long. Germline CDR1 MNHNY, CDR2 SVGAGI (reference sequence). CDR3 sequence (DNA): TGTGCCAGCAGCGGCCTAGGAGAAAAACTGTTTTTT. Amino acid sequence: CASSGLGEKLFF.

A word on this clone: Other nucleotide sequences from this sample produce the same CDR3. The chain uses TRBV7-9 and TRBJ1-1, with D uncertain. This CDR3 has 11 residues. CDR1 is SEHNR, CDR2 FQNEAQ, per germline (reference sequence). V was trimmed by 2 bases and J by 7 bases, leaving 5 bases between them. CDR3 region: CASSLRGEAFF. For the CDR3, the DNA is TGTGCCAGCAGCTTACGGGGTGAAGCTTTCTTT. Full variable domain (missing parts from reference TRBV7-9 and TRBJ1-1): DTGVSQNPRHKITKRGQNVTFRCDPISEHNRLYWYRQTLGQGPEFLTYFQNEAQLEKSRLLSDRFSAERPKGSFSTLEIQRTEQGDSAMYLCASSLRGEAFFGQGTRLTVV.

The rearrangement joins TRBV4-1 to TRBJ2-1; D unclear. The CDR3 extends over 14 amino acids. Trimming took 5 bases from V and 6 from J, leaving 14 bases between them. The germline gives CDR1 MGHRA, CDR2 YSYEKL. The CDR3, as DNA: TGCGCCAGCAGCAAAGCCTTAGGTGTCAATGAGCAGTTCTTC. It is translated as CASSKALGVNEQFF.

The J gene is TRBJ2-7, the V gene TRBV19; 7 bases are shared with TRBD1. The CDR3 loop spans 16 amino acids. The germline V gene encodes CDR1 LNHDA and CDR2 SQIVND (reference sequence). V gave up 5 bases and J gave up 1 base; unmatched junction bases: 11. CDR3 in amino acids: CASSPRGGQVSYEQYF. The CDR3, as DNA: TGTGCCAGTAGTCCCCGCGGTGGACAGGTGTCCTACGAGCAGTACTTC.

The chain recombines TRBV5-1 with TRBJ1-1; D is ambiguous. V lost 0 bases and J lost 10, with 10 bases in between. Germline V gives CDR1 SGHRS, CDR2 YFSETQ. This CDR3 has 12 residues. CDR3 residues: CASSLGGGGAFF. In nucleotides, the CDR3 is TGCGCCAGCAGCTTGGGAGGTGGAGGAGCTTTCTTT.

The chain links TRBV6-1 to TRBJ1-1, with D perhaps TRBD1 (6 bases). The CDR3 sequence is 14 residues long. Trimming cost V 5 bases and J 1 base, with 11 bases left between them. Per germline, CDR1 MNHNS and CDR2 SASEGT. CDR3: CASSSDRWNTEAFF. Written as DNA, the CDR3 is TGTGCCAGCAGTTCTGACAGGTGGAACACTGAAGCTTTCTTT.

V and J are TRBV7-8 and TRBJ1-1; weak D call: TRBD1 (6 bases). V lost 5 bases, J lost 5 bases, and 21 bases lay in between. Germline CDR1 and CDR2: SGHVS and FQNEAQ. The CDR3 extends over 16 amino acids. CDR3 in DNA: TGTGCCAGCAGCCGGAATCAACAGGGAGGGGGAACTGAAGCTTTCTTT. Amino acids: CASSRNQQGGGTEAFF.

The V gene is TRBV19, the J gene TRBJ2-2; D may be TRBD2 (5 bases). V lost 5 bases, J lost 0 bases, and 10 bases lay in between. The CDR3 sequence is 15 residues long. Germline assignment: CDR1 LNHDA and CDR2 SQIVND (reference sequence). CDR3 nucleotides: TGTGCCAGTAGTCTGAGGACTTCGAACACCGGGGAGCTGTTTTTT. Encoded protein: CASSLRTSNTGELFF.

This sequence joins TRBV6-1 and TRBJ2-1; D uncertain. The V end lost 6 bases, the J end lost 0 bases, and 6 bases lay between the germline ends. Per the germline V gene, CDR1 is MNHNS and CDR2 is SASEGT. The CDR3 has 13 amino acids. CDR3 region: CASSPYSYNEQFF. CDR3 sequence (DNA): TGTGCCAGCAGCCCGTACTCCTACAATGAGCAGTTCTTC.

The V call is TRBV15, the J call TRBJ2-7, with D tentatively TRBD2 (5 bases). Per germline, CDR1 LNHNV and CDR2 YYDKDF (reference sequence). V was shortened by 3 bases and J by 0 bases, with 9 bases between the two germline ends. CDR3 length: 14 residues. In DNA, the CDR3 is TGTGCCACCAGCAGCGGGATTAACTCCTACGAGCAGTACTTC. This sequence encodes CATSSGINSYEQYF.